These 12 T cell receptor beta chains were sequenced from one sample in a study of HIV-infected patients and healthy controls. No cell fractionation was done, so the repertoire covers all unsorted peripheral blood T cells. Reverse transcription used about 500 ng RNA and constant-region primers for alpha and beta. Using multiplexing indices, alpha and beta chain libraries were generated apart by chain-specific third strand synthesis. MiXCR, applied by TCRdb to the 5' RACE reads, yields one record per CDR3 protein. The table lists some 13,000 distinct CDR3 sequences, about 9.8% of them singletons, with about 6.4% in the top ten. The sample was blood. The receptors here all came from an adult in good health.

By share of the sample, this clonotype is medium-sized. The CDR3 region is CASSPDRGDQPQHF. CDR3 nucleotides: TGTGCCAGCAGCCCCGACAGGGGAGATCAGCCCCAGCATTTT. The chain recombines TRBV7-9 with TRBJ1-5; 8 bases are shared with TRBD1. Germline lookup yields CDR1 SEHNR and CDR2 FQNEAQ (reference sequence). After removal of 5 bases from V and 5 bases from J, the junction contained 5 bases not matched to a gene. This CDR3 has 14 amino acids.

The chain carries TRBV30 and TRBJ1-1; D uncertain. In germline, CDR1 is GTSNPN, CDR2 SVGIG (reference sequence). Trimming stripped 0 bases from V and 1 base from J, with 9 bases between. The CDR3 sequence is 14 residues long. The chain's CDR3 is CAWSVFPANTEAFF. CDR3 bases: TGTGCCTGGAGTGTATTTCCAGCGAACACTGAAGCTTTCTTT.

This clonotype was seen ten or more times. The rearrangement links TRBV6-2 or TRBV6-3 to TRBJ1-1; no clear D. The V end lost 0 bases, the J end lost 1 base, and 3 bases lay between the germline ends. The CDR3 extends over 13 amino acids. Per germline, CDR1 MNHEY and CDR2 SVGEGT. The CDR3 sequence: CASSYSENTEAFF. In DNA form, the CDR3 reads TGTGCCAGCAGTTACTCTGAGAACACTGAAGCTTTCTTT.

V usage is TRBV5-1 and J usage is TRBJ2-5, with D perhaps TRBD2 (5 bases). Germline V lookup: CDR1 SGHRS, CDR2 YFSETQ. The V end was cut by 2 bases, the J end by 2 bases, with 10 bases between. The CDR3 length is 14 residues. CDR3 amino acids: CASSLTSVQETQYF. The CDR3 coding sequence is TGCGCCAGCAGCTTAACTAGTGTTCAAGAGACCCAGTACTTC.

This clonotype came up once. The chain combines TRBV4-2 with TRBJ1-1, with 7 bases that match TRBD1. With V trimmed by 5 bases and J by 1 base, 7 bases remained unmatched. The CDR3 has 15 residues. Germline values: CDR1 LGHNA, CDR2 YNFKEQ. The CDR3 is CASSRAGTENTEAFF. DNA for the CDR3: TGTGCCAGCAGCAGGGCCGGGACAGAGAACACTGAAGCTTTCTTT.

The CDR3 is CASSRSGKLFF. The CDR3 DNA reads TGTGCCAGCAGCCGCAGCGGAAAACTGTTTTTT. The genes are TRBV6-1 and TRBJ1-4; the D is unclear. Germline CDR1 and CDR2: MNHNS and SASEGT. There are 11 residues in the CDR3. V dropped 6 bases and J dropped 10 bases, with 9 bases sitting between them.

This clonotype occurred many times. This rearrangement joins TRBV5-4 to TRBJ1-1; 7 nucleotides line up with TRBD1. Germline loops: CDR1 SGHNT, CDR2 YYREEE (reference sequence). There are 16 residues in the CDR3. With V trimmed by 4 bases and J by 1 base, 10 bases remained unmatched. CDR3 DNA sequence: TGTGCCAGCAGCCCCCCAGGGGGTTGGGCGAACACTGAAGCTTTCTTT. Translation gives CASSPPGGWANTEAFF.

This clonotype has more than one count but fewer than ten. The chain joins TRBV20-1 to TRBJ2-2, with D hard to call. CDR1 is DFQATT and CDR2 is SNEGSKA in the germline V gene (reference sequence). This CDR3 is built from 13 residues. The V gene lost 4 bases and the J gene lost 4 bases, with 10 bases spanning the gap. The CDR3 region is CSATKMPTGELFF. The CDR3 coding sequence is TGCAGTGCTACTAAGATGCCCACCGGGGAGCTGTTTTTT.

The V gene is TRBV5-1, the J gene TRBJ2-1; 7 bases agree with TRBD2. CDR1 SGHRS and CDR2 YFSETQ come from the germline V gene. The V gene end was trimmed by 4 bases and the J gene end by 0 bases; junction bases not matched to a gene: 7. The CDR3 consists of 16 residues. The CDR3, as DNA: TGCGCCAGCAGCGCCCCCCGCGGGAGCTCCTACAATGAGCAGTTCTTC. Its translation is CASSAPRGSSYNEQFF.

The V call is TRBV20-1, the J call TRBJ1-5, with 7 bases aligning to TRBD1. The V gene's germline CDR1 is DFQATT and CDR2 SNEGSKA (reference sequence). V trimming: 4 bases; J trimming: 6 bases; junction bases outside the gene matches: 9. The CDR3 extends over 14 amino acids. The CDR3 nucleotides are TGCAGTGCTAAGGACAGGATAGCGGGTCAGCCCCAGCATTTT. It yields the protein CSAKDRIAGQPQHF.

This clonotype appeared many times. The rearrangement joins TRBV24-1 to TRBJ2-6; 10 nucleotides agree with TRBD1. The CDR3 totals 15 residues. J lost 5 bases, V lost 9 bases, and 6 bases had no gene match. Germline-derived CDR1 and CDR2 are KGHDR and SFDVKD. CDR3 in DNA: TGTGCCACCGCACCGACAGGGGGCAGGGCCAACGTCCTGACTTTC. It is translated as CATAPTGGRANVLTF.

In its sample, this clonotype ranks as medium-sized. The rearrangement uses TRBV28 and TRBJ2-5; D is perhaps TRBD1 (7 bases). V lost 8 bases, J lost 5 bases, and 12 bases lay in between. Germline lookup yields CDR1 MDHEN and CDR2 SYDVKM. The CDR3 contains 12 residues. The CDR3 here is CASGGGRETQYF. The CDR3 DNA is TGTGCCAGCGGAGGGGGCCGGGAGACCCAGTACTTC.